The 8 T cell receptor beta chains listed next were all sequenced from one sample in a study of radiation and T cells in renal cell carcinoma. Time point here: baseline pretreatment blood. Treatment noted: 15 Gy SBRT to primary tumor, nephrectomy 4 weeks later. Produced via immunoSEQ multiplex PCR; TCRdb's table is partial and in-frame only. The data contain about 130,000 clones, roughly 88% of them seen just once; the ten biggest clones take up around 12%. This specimen consisted of blood, obtained from a patient whose treatment included radiotherapy and nephrectomy. Source of these receptors: a woman in her forties or fifties with renal cell carcinoma.

The chain couples TRBV4-3 to TRBJ2-3; a possible D gene is TRBD2 (6 bases). Trimming left V 5 bases short and J 2 bases short, with 14 bases between. CDR1 is LGHNA, CDR2 YSLEER, per germline. The CDR3 is made up of 15 amino acids. The CDR3 DNA is TGCGCCAGCAGCATGCGGGGTTCACTCACAGATACGCAGTATTTT. This gives the protein CASSMRGSLTDTQYF.

The genes are TRBV5-1 and TRBJ2-1; 11 bases map to TRBD1. J lost 9 bases, V lost 3 bases, and 8 bases had no gene match. Germline V CDR1 and CDR2: SGHRS, YFSETQ. CDR3 size: 15 residues. CDR3 nucleotide sequence: TGCGCCAGCAGCTCGGACGGACAGGGGGCCTTTGAGCAGTTCTTC. Amino acids: CASSSDGQGAFEQFF. Together with reference TRBV5-1 and TRBJ2-1, the CDR3 gives the full variable domain: KAGVTQTPRYLIKTRGQQVTLSCSPISGHRSVSWYQQTPGQGLQFLFEYFSETQRNKGNFPGRFSGRQFSNSRSEMNVSTLELGDSALYLCASSSDGQGAFEQFFGPGTRLTVL.

The V call is TRBV7-2, the J call TRBJ2-7; 10 bases agree with TRBD2. Germline CDR1 reads SGHTA; CDR2 reads FQGNSA. V lost 0 bases, J lost 1 base, and 0 bases stayed unmatched. The CDR3 loop spans 15 amino acids. CDR3 sequence: CASSLASGGSYEQYF. DNA for the CDR3: TGTGCCAGCAGCTTAGCTAGCGGGGGGTCCTACGAGCAGTACTTC.

The V gene is TRBV14, the J gene TRBJ1-2, with D perhaps matching TRBD1 (5 bases). This CDR3 region has 15 residues. In germline, CDR1 is SGHDN, CDR2 FVKESK. Trimming pared 1 base from V and 7 bases from J, leaving 16 bases between. The chain's CDR3 is CASSQVQGQGSGYTF. The CDR3 DNA reads TGTGCCAGCAGCCAAGTCCAAGGGCAGGGAAGTGGCTACACCTTC.

This chain joins TRBV29-1 and TRBJ2-1; D possibly matches TRBD1 or TRBD2 (5 bases each). V lost 7 bases and J lost 0, with 10 bases in between. Germline loops: CDR1 SQVTM, CDR2 ANQGSEA. The CDR3 has 13 residues. The CDR3 DNA reads as TGCAGCGGGGACCGGAGCTCCTACAATGAGCAGTTCTTC. It translates to CSGDRSSYNEQFF.

CDR3 in amino acids: CASSQDHPRTGGDTQYF. The CDR3 coding sequence is TGTGCCAGCAGCCAAGATCACCCTAGAACGGGGGGCGATACGCAGTATTTT. The chain combines TRBV4-2 with TRBJ2-3; a weak D match, TRBD2 (7 bases). V was clipped by 0 bases and J by 6 bases, with 19 bases between them. Germline CDR1 LGHNA, CDR2 YNFKEQ. The CDR3 has 17 residues.

This clone was seen only once. The chain uses TRBV18 and TRBJ2-5, with TRBD1 as a possible D gene (6 bases). V was shortened by 3 bases and J by 0 bases, with 11 bases between the two germline ends. The germline CDR1 and CDR2 sequences are KGHSH and LQKENI. The CDR3 loop spans 15 amino acids. CDR3 protein: CASSPVQGYQETQYF. CDR3 nucleotide sequence: TGTGCCAGCTCACCCGTCCAGGGGTACCAAGAGACCCAGTACTTC.

The V and J genes are TRBV7-9 and TRBJ1-4; D remains ambiguous. Germline V gene sequence: CDR1 SEHNR, CDR2 FQNEAQ (reference sequence). The germline V and J ends were trimmed by 2 bases and 9 bases, with 4 bases remaining between them. The CDR3 loop spans 11 amino acids. Written as DNA, the CDR3 is TGTGCCAGCAGCTTATACAAAAAACTGTTTTTT. It translates to CASSLYKKLFF.